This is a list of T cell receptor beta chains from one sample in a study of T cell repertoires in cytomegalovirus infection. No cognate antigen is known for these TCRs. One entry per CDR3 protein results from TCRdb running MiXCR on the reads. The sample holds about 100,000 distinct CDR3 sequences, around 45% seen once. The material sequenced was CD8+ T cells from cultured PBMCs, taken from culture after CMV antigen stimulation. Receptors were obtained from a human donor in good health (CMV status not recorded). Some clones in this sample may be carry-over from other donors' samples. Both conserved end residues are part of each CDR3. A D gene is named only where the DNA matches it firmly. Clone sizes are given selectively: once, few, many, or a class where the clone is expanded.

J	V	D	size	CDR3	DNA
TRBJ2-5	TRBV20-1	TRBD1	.	CSAKQQQGARTQYF	TGCAGTGCTAAACAACAGCAGGGGGCAAGGACCCAGTACTTC
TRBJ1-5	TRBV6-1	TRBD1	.	CASREGTASSGQPQHF	TGTGCCAGCAGAGAGGGGACAGCCAGTTCTGGGCAGCCCCAGCATTTT
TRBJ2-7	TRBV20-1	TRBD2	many	CSARELAGGPHEQYF	TGCAGTGCTAGGGAACTAGCGGGGGGGCCCCACGAGCAGTACTTC
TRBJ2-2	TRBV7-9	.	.	CASSFEGGQDGELFF	TGTGCCAGCAGCTTTGAGGGGGGCCAGGACGGGGAGCTGTTTTTT
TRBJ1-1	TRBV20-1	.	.	CSARGRMNTEAFF	TGCAGTGCTAGGGGGAGAATGAACACTGAAGCTTTCTTT
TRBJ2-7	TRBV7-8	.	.	CASSLASLGPTITYEQYF	TGTGCCAGCAGCTTAGCTAGTCTAGGCCCCACTATAACCTACGAGCAGTACTTC
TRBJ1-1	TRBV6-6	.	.	CASSYARGPNTEAFF	TGTGCCAGCAGTTACGCGCGGGGCCCGAACACTGAAGCTTTCTTT
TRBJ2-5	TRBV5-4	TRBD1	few	CASSSTGFQETQYF	TGTGCCAGCAGCTCGACAGGGTTCCAAGAGACCCAGTACTTC
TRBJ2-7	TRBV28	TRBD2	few	CASSFGRAVYEQYF	TGTGCCAGCAGTTTCGGGAGGGCCGTATACGAGCAGTACTTC
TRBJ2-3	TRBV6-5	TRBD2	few	CASSTGLADTQYF	TGTGCCAGCAGTACCGGACTAGCGGATACGCAGTATTTT
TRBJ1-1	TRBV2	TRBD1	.	CASSGTGEEAFF	TGTGCCAGCAGCGGGACAGGGGAAGAAGCTTTCTTT
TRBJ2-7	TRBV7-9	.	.	CASSPARGARGNEQYF	TGTGCCAGCAGCCCGGCTCGGGGGGCGCGGGGGAACGAGCAGTACTTC
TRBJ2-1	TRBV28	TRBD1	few	CASSLVQGASNEQFF	TGTGCCAGCAGTTTAGTACAGGGGGCGAGTAATGAGCAGTTCTTC
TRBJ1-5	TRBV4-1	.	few	CASSQEGHLYSNQPQHF	TGCGCCAGCAGCCAAGAGGGACACCTATATAGCAATCAGCCCCAGCATTTT
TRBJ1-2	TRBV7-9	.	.	CASILGTDGYTF	TGTGCCAGCATCCTCGGCACGGATGGCTACACCTTC
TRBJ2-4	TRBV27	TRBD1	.	CASSLDRGNIQYF	TGTGCCAGCAGTTTAGACAGGGGGAACATTCAGTACTTC
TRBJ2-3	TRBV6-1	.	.	CASSYGSFPDTQYF	TGTGCCAGCAGTTATGGGAGCTTTCCAGATACGCAGTATTTT
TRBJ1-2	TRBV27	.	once	CASSLSGWAPYGYTF	TGTGCCAGCAGTTTATCAGGCTGGGCCCCATATGGCTACACCTTC
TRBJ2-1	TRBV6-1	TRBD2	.	CAIGLAGGLQEQFF	TGTGCCATCGGACTAGCGGGGGGACTGCAGGAGCAGTTCTTC
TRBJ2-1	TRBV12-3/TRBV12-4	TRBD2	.	CASSSQLAKTFYNEQFF	TGTGCCAGCAGTTCCCAACTAGCGAAAACGTTCTACAATGAGCAGTTCTTC
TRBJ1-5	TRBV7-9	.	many	CASSLVDGDSNQPQHF	TGTGCCAGCAGCTTAGTGGACGGTGATAGCAATCAGCCCCAGCATTTT
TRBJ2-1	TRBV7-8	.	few	CASSAGNNEQFF	TGTGCCAGCAGCGCCGGAAACAATGAGCAGTTCTTC
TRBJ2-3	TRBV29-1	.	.	CSVGGGGTDTQYF	TGCAGCGTTGGAGGGGGGGGCACAGATACGCAGTATTTT